This TCR beta chain was recovered during a study of blood T cell repertoires in COVID-19. On the study more broadly: The United States, Italy and Spain provided the acute and convalescent COVID-19 samples. Sample material is recorded as cDNA or gDNA derived from T cells, B-cell-depleted T cells, or PBMCs.

Germline loops: CDR1 LNHDA, CDR2 SQIVND (reference sequence). V lost 5 bases, J lost 3 bases, and 11 bases lay in between. The CDR3 has 13 residues. Clones were read by immunoSEQ multiplex PCR, and TCRdb kept only the in-frame ones, dropping some. This sample has about 330,000 clones, with nearly 90% found just once. Sequencing was done on a sample of PBMCs or T cells enriched from blood (not recorded which). The rearrangement joins TRBV19 to TRBJ2-7, with D maybe TRBD2 (5 bases). The sequence was collected from a woman in her thirties who had recovered from COVID-19. CDR3 amino acids: CASSPGLHYEQYF. CDR3 nucleotide sequence: TGTGCCAGTAGTCCAGGACTGCACTACGAGCAGTACTTC.